The rows below give T cell receptor beta chains drawn from one sample of a study of blood T cell repertoires in COVID-19. Clones were sequenced by immunoSEQ multiplex PCR, and TCRdb holds only the in-frame ones, with some missing. The sample carries about 240,000 clones, approximately 90% recorded once. The sequenced material came from peripheral blood. Receptors originate from a middle-aged woman who had recovered from COVID-19. CDR3s include the opening cysteine and the closing phenylalanine or tryptophan. The order of the fields is V gene, clone size, J gene, CDR3 protein. A clone size is listed for some rows: how often the clone was seen (once, few, many), or a class if it is expanded.

V: TRBV12-3/TRBV12-4
size: -
J: TRBJ2-2
CDR3: CASRGWDTGELFF

V: TRBV19
size: -
J: TRBJ1-4
CDR3: CASSPRQGLGEKLFF

V: TRBV20-1
size: -
J: TRBJ1-2
CDR3: CSAGGDSRYTF

V: TRBV6-2/TRBV6-3
size: once
J: TRBJ2-7
CDR3: CASSPDRQPHTYEQYF

V: TRBV19
size: -
J: TRBJ1-2
CDR3: CASSERTGANYGYTF

V: TRBV27
size: -
J: TRBJ1-5
CDR3: CASSGGIYQPQHF

V: TRBV19
size: -
J: TRBJ1-4
CDR3: CASSMGEGEWEKLFF

V: TRBV27
size: -
J: TRBJ2-3
CDR3: CASSQIAAGGDTQYF

V: TRBV5-8
size: -
J: TRBJ2-3
CDR3: CASSLVGLTDTQYF

V: TRBV21-1
size: -
J: TRBJ1-1
CDR3: CASSKAAEAFF

V: TRBV2
size: -
J: TRBJ2-2
CDR3: CASSEVGLRGRTNTGELFF